This is a list of T cell receptor beta chains from one sample in a study of CD8+CD57+ T cells in acquired aplastic anemia. TCRdb reprocessed the reads via MiXCR and lists one record per CDR3 protein. Here the sample spans around 400,000 distinct CDR3 sequences, 65% to 80% being singletons. Sequencing was performed on sorted CD4+, CD8+, or CD8+CD57+ T cells (not recorded which) from PBMCs. Source of these receptors: a human donor in good health, serving as a control. Each CDR3 is given with its conserved first and last residue. A D gene is named only where the DNA matches it firmly. Where a row states a size, it is once, few, many or the class of an expanded clone; other rows omit it.

TRBJ2-7	13	NA	TRBV9	many	TGTGCCAGCAGCGTAGGGCTAGACTACGAGCAGTACTTC	CASSVGLDYEQYF
TRBJ1-2	14	NA	TRBV11-1	many	TGTGCCAGCAGCTTAGAGGAGGCCACGTACGGCTACACCTTC	CASSLEEATYGYTF
TRBJ1-2	14	NA	TRBV12-5	NA	TGTGCCAGCAGTTTAGAGCCGGGGGCCTATGGCTACACCTTC	CASSLEPGAYGYTF
TRBJ1-2	15	NA	TRBV5-1	NA	TGTGCCAGCAGCTTGGCCGCGGCTTCGAGCTATGGCTACACCTTC	CASSLAAASSYGYTF
TRBJ2-7	12	NA	TRBV6-6	many	TGTGCCAGCAGCTACAGTGGGGACGAGCAGTACTTC	CASSYSGDEQYF
TRBJ2-3	15	NA	TRBV15	NA	TGTGCCACCAGCAGCCCCACCCCCAGCCCAGATACGCAGTATTTT	CATSSPTPSPDTQYF
TRBJ2-7	11	NA	TRBV6-5	NA	TGTGCCAGCAGGGGTGACGGGGAGCTGTACTTC	CASRGDGELYF
TRBJ1-1	11	NA	TRBV2	NA	TGTGCCAGCAGCTTAGCGGTTGAAGCTTTCTTT	CASSLAVEAFF
TRBJ1-4	14	NA	TRBV2	NA	TGTGCCAGCAGCGTAGAGGGAGAGAGTGACAAGCTGTTTTTT	CASSVEGESDKLFF
TRBJ2-3	17	NA	TRBV9	NA	TGTGCCAGCAGCGTAGGGTCCCGGGCCACGGTCACAGATACGCAGTATTTT	CASSVGSRATVTDTQYF
TRBJ1-1	14	NA	TRBV20-1	NA	TGCAGTGTCGTGTGCCGAGGCGCAAACACTGAAGCTTTCTTT	CSVVCRGANTEAFF
TRBJ1-6	12	NA	TRBV10-3	many	TGTGCCATCAGGGGCTATAATTCACCCCTCCACTTT	CAIRGYNSPLHF
TRBJ1-4	16	NA	TRBV12-3/TRBV12-4	NA	TGTGCCAGCAGCCTCTCACAGGGCGACCAGAGTGAAAAACTGTTTTTT	CASSLSQGDQSEKLFF
TRBJ2-7	14	NA	TRBV5-1	NA	TGCGCCAGCAGCTCGGTGGAGGTGGACGACGAGCAGTACTTC	CASSSVEVDDEQYF
TRBJ2-5	15	NA	TRBV2	NA	TGTGCCAGCAGTGAAGGTGCTAATGGGGGGAAGACCCAGTACTTC	CASSEGANGGKTQYF
TRBJ2-3	13	TRBD2	TRBV6-2/TRBV6-3	few	TGTGCCAGCAGTGACGGGACTAGCGGGGAGCAGTATTTT	CASSDGTSGEQYF
TRBJ2-5	13	NA	TRBV7-2	NA	TGTGCCAGCAGCCCTGGGCAAGCGGCCGCCACGTACTTC	CASSPGQAAATYF